This T cell receptor (beta chain) came from a study of blood T cell repertoires in COVID-19. Study context: Some COVID-19 samples were acute and others convalescent; all came from the United States, Italy and Spain. Nucleic acid was either cDNA or gDNA, and it came from T cells, B-cell-depleted T cells, or PBMCs.

This clone was recorded once. As handled by the study authors: Counts of nucleated cells, estimated from reference gene primer amplification, were obtained. Produced via immunoSEQ multiplex PCR; TCRdb's table is partial and in-frame only. The DNA was the basis for D and trimming; V, J and clone size are from that table. Of 200,000 to 300,000 clones listed, 88% are singletons. The receptor comes from a woman in her forties who had recovered from COVID-19. Sequencing was done on a sample of peripheral blood.

DNA for the CDR3: TGTGCCAGCAGTTGGGGACAGTCCGGTGGCTACACCTTC. Translated: CASSWGQSGGYTF. J is TRBJ1-2 and V is TRBV6-2 or TRBV6-3; 7 bases are shared with TRBD1. Germline V CDR1 and CDR2: MNHEY, SVGEGT. This CDR3 has 13 residues. The V gene end was trimmed by 4 bases and the J gene end by 7 bases; junction bases not matched to a gene: 6.